Shown below are 17 T cell receptor beta chains from a single sample sequenced in a study of shared clonotypes between healthy human individuals. Assay used: immunoSEQ multiplex PCR; TCRdb lists only in-frame clones, some missing. The sample lists more than 550,000 clones, around 70% occurring once. Sequenced sample: memory CD4+ T cells sorted from blood. Sample subset: CD45RA-negative fraction. These receptors all come from a woman in her 30s in good health.

The chain combines TRBV27 with TRBJ1-2, with D unresolved. V was pared by 1 base and J by 2 bases, with 14 bases between. CDR1 MNHEY and CDR2 SMNVEV come from the germline V gene (reference sequence). The CDR3 spans 16 residues. The CDR3 DNA follows: TGTGCCAGCAGTTTATTAATTGGCGGCGTAAACTATGGCTACACCTTC. It is translated as CASSLLIGGVNYGYTF.

V usage is TRBV5-6 and J usage is TRBJ2-7; perhaps TRBD1 as D (6 bases). The germline CDR1 and CDR2 sequences are SGHDT and YYEEEE. This CDR3 comprises 13 residues. Trimming took off 3 bases at V and 6 bases at J, with 13 bases between the two ends. The CDR3 bases are TGTGCCAGCAGCTCGTGGGTGGGGGCCGAGCAGTACTTC. Residues: CASSSWVGAEQYF. The variable domain in full, completed from reference TRBV5-6 and TRBJ2-7, reads DAGVTQSPTHLIKTRGQQVTLRCSPKSGHDTVSWYQQALGQGPQFIFQYYEEEERQRGNFPDRFSGHQFPNYSSELNVNALLLGDSALYLCASSSWVGAEQYFGPGTRLTVT.

The gene calls are TRBV6-5 and TRBJ2-1, with 8 bases matching TRBD1. With 5 bases clipped from V and 7 bases from J, the junction kept 10 bases outside the gene matches. Germline V gives CDR1 MNHEY, CDR2 SVGAGI. CDR3 length equals 15 residues. CDR3 nucleotides: TGTGCCAGCAGTATCCGGGACAGGAGGGTGAATGAGCAGTTCTTC. Translating it yields CASSIRDRRVNEQFF.

This clone appeared a single time. V gene TRBV28 combines with J gene TRBJ2-1; 7 bases map to TRBD1. The length of the CDR3 is 14 residues. The trim removed 6 bases at V and 3 bases at J, leaving 5 bases unmatched. CDR1 is MDHEN and CDR2 is SYDVKM in the germline V gene. CDR3 coding DNA: TGTGCCAGCAGCCCTTGGGACAGCTACAATGAGCAGTTCTTC. The encoded protein is CASSPWDSYNEQFF. Based on the CDR3 plus reference TRBV28 and TRBJ2-1, the full variable domain is DVKVTQSSRYLVKRTGEKVFLECVQDMDHENMFWYRQDPGLGLRLIYFSYDVKMKEKGDIPEGYSVSREKKERFSLILESASTNQTSMYLCASSPWDSYNEQFFGPGTRLTVL.

V gene TRBV28 combines with J gene TRBJ1-2; no clear D gene. This CDR3 has 11 residues. Germline assignment: CDR1 MDHEN and CDR2 SYDVKM. Trimming removed 2 bases at V and 5 bases at J, with 3 bases between. The CDR3 DNA reads as TGTGCCAGCAGTTTAAAGTATGGCTACACCTTC. Translation gives CASSLKYGYTF.

CDR3 in DNA: TGCGCCAGCAGCTTGTCGTCTAGCACGCAAACCCAGTACTTC. Translation gives CASSLSSSTQTQYF. The rearrangement links TRBV5-1 to TRBJ2-5, with a possible D match to TRBD2 (5 bases). V was clipped by 1 base and J by 8 bases, with 15 bases between them. Germline V lookup: CDR1 SGHRS, CDR2 YFSETQ. The CDR3 totals 14 residues.

The rearrangement links TRBV28 to TRBJ2-7; 7 nucleotides line up with TRBD2. CDR1 is MDHEN and CDR2 is SYDVKM in the germline V gene. J gave up 9 bases and V 5 bases, and 19 bases lay outside the gene matches. This CDR3 is built from 16 residues. As DNA, the CDR3 is TGTGCCAGCAGTCGACCTTCCGGGACCTACACGGGGGGGCAGTACTTC. This codes for CASSRPSGTYTGGQYF.

The rearrangement joins TRBV11-2 to TRBJ2-7, with 8 bases aligning to TRBD2. V shed 3 bases, J shed 1 base, and the junction held 5 bases outside the gene matches. Germline CDR1 SGHAT, CDR2 FQNNGV. The CDR3 consists of 15 residues. This CDR3 reads CASSFTSGKSYEQYF. The DNA for the CDR3 is TGTGCCAGCAGCTTCACTAGCGGAAAGTCCTACGAGCAGTACTTC.

The chain couples TRBV18 to TRBJ2-7, with D perhaps given as TRBD1 or TRBD2 (6 bases each). There are 16 residues in the CDR3. V lost 2 bases and J 6 bases, leaving 20 bases between the germline ends. Per germline, CDR1 KGHSH and CDR2 LQKENI. The CDR3 reads CASSPSMTIGGLEQYF. The CDR3 DNA reads as TGTGCCAGCTCACCATCCATGACTATAGGGGGACTCGAGCAGTACTTC.

The CDR3 DNA follows: TGCGCCAGCAGCGACTCCGGGACAGTTAATGAAAAACTGTTTTTT. Its protein is CASSDSGTVNEKLFF. The V call is TRBV5-1, the J call TRBJ1-4; 7 bases align to TRBD1. J lost 4 bases, V lost 4 bases, and 7 bases had no gene match. Germline V lookup: CDR1 SGHRS, CDR2 YFSETQ. The CDR3 loop spans 15 amino acids.

This clone showed up just a few times. The chain links TRBV11-1 to TRBJ1-6, with 7 bases fitting TRBD1. V was pared by 5 bases and J by 9 bases, with 4 bases of the junction left unmatched. The CDR3 is 13 amino acids. The V gene's germline CDR1 is SGHAT and CDR2 FQDESV (reference sequence). This CDR3 is CASSKPGGSPLHF. For the CDR3, the DNA is TGTGCCAGCAGCAAACCAGGGGGTTCACCCCTCCACTTT.

The genes are TRBV19 and TRBJ2-1, with 11 bases that match TRBD2. There are 15 residues in the CDR3. With V trimmed by 5 bases and J by 3 bases, 3 bases remained unmatched. Germline assignment: CDR1 LNHDA and CDR2 SQIVND (reference sequence). DNA for the CDR3: TGTGCCAGTAGTGGAACTAGCGGGAGCTACAATGAGCAGTTCTTC. It is translated as CASSGTSGSYNEQFF. Supplemented by reference TRBV19 and TRBJ2-1, the full variable domain reads DGGITQSPKYLFRKEGQNVTLSCEQNLNHDAMYWYRQDPGQGLRLIYYSQIVNDFQKGDIAEGYSVSREKKESFPLTVTSAQKNPTAFYLCASSGTSGSYNEQFFGPGTRLTVL.

The rearrangement uses TRBV5-1 and TRBJ2-2; 7 bases fit TRBD1. J gave up 4 bases and V 2 bases, and 11 bases lay outside the gene matches. This CDR3 is 17 amino acids long. Germline lookup yields CDR1 SGHRS and CDR2 YFSETQ. The CDR3: CASSLREGAASTGELFF. The CDR3 coding sequence is TGCGCCAGCAGCTTACGAGAGGGGGCTGCTAGCACCGGGGAGCTGTTTTTT.

This chain joins TRBV9 and TRBJ1-1, with D maybe TRBD1 (6 bases). V lost 6 bases and J lost 0, with 15 bases in between. The CDR3 covers 15 residues. Germline lookup yields CDR1 SGDLS and CDR2 YYNGEE. CDR3 protein: CASMPGTLMNTEAFF. For the CDR3, the DNA is TGTGCCAGCATGCCGGGGACACTCATGAACACTGAAGCTTTCTTT.

This clone was seen a single time. The genes are TRBV18 and TRBJ2-7; D remains unclear. Germline V gene sequence: CDR1 KGHSH, CDR2 LQKENI. Trimming pared 2 bases from V and 6 bases from J, leaving 14 bases between. The CDR3 runs to 14 residues. The CDR3 DNA sequence: TGTGCCAGCTCACCATCTTGGCCCGAAGGCGAGCAGTACTTC. Amino acid sequence: CASSPSWPEGEQYF.

The rearrangement joins TRBV5-1 to TRBJ1-2; D is undetermined. Trimming pared 0 bases from V and 6 bases from J, leaving 9 bases between. Germline lookup yields CDR1 SGHRS and CDR2 YFSETQ. The CDR3 covers 13 residues. CDR3 sequence: CASSLDQLDGYTF. CDR3 in DNA: TGCGCCAGCAGCTTGGACCAGCTAGATGGCTACACCTTC.

The rearrangement joins TRBV5-1 to TRBJ2-7, with D possibly called TRBD1 or TRBD2 (5 bases each). Germline CDR1 and CDR2: SGHRS and YFSETQ. Trimming left V 0 bases short and J 7 bases short, with 11 bases between. The CDR3 totals 13 residues. The CDR3 sequence is CASSLESGGEQYF. The CDR3, as DNA: TGCGCCAGCAGCTTGGAGAGTGGGGGAGAGCAGTACTTC.